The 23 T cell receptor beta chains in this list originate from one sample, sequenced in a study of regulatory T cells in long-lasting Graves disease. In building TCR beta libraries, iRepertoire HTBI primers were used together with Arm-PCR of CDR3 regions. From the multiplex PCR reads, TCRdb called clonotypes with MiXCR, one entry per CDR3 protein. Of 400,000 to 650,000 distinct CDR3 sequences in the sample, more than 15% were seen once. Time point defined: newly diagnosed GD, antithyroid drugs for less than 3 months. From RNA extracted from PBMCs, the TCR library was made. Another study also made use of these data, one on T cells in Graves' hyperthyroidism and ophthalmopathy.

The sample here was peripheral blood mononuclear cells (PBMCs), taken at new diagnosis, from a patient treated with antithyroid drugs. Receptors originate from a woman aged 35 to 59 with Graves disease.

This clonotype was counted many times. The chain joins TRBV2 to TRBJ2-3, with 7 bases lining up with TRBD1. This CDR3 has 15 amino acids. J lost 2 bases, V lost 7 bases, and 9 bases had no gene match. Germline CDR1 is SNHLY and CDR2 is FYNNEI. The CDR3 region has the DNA TGTGCCAGCATCCGGGACAGAGGATTCACAGATACGCAGTATTTT. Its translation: CASIRDRGFTDTQYF.

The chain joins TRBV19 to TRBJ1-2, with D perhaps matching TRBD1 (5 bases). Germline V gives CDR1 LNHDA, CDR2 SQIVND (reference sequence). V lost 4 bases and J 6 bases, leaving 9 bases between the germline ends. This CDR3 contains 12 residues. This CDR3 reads CASSTGLHGYTF. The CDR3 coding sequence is TGTGCCAGTAGTACGGGACTCCATGGCTACACCTTC. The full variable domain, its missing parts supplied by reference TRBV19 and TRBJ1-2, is DGGITQSPKYLFRKEGQNVTLSCEQNLNHDAMYWYRQDPGQGLRLIYYSQIVNDFQKGDIAEGYSVSREKKESFPLTVTSAQKNPTAFYLCASSTGLHGYTFGSGTRLTVV.

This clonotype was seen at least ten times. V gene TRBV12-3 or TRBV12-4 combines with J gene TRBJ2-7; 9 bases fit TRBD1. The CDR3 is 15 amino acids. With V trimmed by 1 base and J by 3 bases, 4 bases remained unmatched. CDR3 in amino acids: CASSLGTGVIYEQYF. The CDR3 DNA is TGTGCCAGCAGTTTAGGGACAGGGGTTATCTACGAGCAGTACTTC.

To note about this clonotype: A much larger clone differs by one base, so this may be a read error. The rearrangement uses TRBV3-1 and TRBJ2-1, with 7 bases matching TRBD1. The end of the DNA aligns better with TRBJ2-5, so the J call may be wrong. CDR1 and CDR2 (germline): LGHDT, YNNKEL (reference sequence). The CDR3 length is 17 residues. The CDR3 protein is CASSQDKGPIGTAIQYF. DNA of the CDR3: TGTGCCAGCAGCCAAGATAAGGGGCCCATTGGGACAGCGATCCAGTACTTC.

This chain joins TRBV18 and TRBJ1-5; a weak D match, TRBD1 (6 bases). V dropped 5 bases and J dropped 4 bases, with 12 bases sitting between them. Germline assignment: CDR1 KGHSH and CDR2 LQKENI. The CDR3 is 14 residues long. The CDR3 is CASSTGHPNQPQHF. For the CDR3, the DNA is TGTGCCAGCTCAACGGGACACCCTAATCAGCCCCAGCATTTT.

The chain's CDR3 is CASSPLEHSGNTIYF. The CDR3 DNA reads as TGTGCCAGCTCACCACTGGAACACTCTGGAAACACCATATATTTT. The rearrangement uses TRBV18 and TRBJ1-3; D remains ambiguous. This CDR3 region has 15 residues. V lost 1 base, J lost 0 bases, and 7 bases lay in between. Germline CDR1 and CDR2: KGHSH and LQKENI.

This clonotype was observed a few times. The CDR3, as DNA: TGTGCCGCTGGAGGAAGGACAGGGGGCACAGATACGCAGTATTTT. Translating it yields CAAGGRTGGTDTQYF. The rearrangement uses TRBV24-1 and TRBJ2-3; 9 bases agree with TRBD1. The V gene end was trimmed by 12 bases and the J gene end by 1 base; junction bases not matched to a gene: 10. There are 15 residues in the CDR3. Germline assignment: CDR1 KGHDR and CDR2 SFDVKD.

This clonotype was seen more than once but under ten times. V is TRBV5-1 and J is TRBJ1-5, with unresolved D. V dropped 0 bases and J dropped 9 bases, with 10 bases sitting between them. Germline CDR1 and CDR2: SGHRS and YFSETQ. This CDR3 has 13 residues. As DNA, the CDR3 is TGCGCCAGCAGCTTGGACCCTAGCGGGCCCCAGCATTTT. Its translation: CASSLDPSGPQHF.

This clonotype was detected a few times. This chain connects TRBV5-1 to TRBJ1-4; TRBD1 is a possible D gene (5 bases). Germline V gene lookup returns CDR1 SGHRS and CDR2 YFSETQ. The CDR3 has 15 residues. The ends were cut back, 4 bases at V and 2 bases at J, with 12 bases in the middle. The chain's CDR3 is CASSTPGVTNEKLFF. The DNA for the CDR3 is TGCGCCAGCAGCACACCGGGGGTGACTAATGAAAAACTGTTTTTT. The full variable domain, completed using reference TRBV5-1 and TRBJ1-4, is KAGVTQTPRYLIKTRGQQVTLSCSPISGHRSVSWYQQTPGQGLQFLFEYFSETQRNKGNFPGRFSGRQFSNSRSEMNVSTLELGDSALYLCASSTPGVTNEKLFFGSGTQLSVL.

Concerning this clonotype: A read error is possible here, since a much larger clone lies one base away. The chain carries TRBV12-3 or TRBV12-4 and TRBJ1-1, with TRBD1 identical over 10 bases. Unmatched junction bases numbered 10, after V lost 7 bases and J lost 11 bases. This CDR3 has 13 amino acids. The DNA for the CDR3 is TGTGCCAGCAAGGGACAGGGGCTGCTGAACGCTTTCTTT. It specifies CASKGQGLLNAFF.

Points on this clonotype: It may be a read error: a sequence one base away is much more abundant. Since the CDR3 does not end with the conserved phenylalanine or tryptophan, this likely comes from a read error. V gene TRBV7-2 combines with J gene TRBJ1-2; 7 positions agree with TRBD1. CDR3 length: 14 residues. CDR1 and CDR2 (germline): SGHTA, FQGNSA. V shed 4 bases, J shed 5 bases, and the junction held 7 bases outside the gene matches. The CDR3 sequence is CASSSRTGAYGYTS. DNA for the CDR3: TGTGCCAGCAGCTCCCGGACAGGAGCTTATGGCTACACCTCC.

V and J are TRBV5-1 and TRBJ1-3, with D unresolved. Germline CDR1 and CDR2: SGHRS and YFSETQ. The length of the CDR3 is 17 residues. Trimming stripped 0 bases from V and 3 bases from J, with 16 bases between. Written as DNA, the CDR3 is TGCGCCAGCAGCTTGGTTGGAGCGGGCCTCGGTGGAAACACCATATATTTT. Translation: CASSLVGAGLGGNTIYF.

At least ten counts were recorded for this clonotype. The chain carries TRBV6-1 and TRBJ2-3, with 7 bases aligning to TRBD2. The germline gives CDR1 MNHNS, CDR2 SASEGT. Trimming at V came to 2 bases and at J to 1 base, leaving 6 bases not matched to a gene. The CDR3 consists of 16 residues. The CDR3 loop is CASSEFGGGGTDTQYF. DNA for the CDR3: TGTGCCAGCAGTGAATTCGGCGGGGGTGGCACAGATACGCAGTATTTT.

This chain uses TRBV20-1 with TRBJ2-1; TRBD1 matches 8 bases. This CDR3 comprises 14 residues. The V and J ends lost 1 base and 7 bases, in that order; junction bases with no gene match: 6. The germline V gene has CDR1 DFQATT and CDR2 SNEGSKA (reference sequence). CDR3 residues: CSARARDRLNEQFF. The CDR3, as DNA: TGCAGTGCTAGAGCGCGGGACAGGCTTAATGAGCAGTTCTTC.

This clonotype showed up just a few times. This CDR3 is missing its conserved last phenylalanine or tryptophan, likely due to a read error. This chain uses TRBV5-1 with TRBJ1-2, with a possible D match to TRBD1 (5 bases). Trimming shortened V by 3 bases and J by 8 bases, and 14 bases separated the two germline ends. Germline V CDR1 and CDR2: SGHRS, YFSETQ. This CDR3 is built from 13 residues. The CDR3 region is CASSSGGMGGYTS. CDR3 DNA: TGCGCCAGCAGCTCCGGGGGAATGGGCGGCTACACCTCC.

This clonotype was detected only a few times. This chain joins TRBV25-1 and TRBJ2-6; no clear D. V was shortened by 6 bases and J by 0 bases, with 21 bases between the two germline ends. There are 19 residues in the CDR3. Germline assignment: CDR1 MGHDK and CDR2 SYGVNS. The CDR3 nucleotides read TGTGCCAGCAGCAACCTCTCCGCAAAGTTCGTCTCTGGGGCCAACGTCCTGACTTTC. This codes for CASSNLSAKFVSGANVLTF.

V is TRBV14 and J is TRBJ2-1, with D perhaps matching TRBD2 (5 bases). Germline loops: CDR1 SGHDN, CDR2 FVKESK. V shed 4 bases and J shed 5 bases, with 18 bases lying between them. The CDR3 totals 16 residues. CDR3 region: CASSPPTRPGNNEQFF. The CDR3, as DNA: TGTGCCAGCAGCCCCCCCACTAGGCCGGGGAACAATGAGCAGTTCTTC.

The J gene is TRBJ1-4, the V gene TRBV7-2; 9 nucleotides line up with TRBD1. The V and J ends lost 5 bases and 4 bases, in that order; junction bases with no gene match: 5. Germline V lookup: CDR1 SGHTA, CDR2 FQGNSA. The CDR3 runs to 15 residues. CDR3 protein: CASSNPGQGNEKLFF. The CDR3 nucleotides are TGTGCCAGCAGCAATCCGGGACAGGGTAATGAAAAACTGTTTTTT.

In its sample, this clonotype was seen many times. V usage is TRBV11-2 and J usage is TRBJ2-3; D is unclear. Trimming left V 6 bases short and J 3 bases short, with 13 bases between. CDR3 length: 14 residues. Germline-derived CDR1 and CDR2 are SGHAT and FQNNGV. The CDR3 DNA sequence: TGTGCCAGCAGGGGTGGGGTCCCTACAGATACGCAGTATTTT. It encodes CASRGGVPTDTQYF.

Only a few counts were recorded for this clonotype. This CDR3 is CASRPGLAGALSSYEQYF. The CDR3 coding sequence is TGTGCCAGCAGGCCGGGACTAGCGGGGGCCTTGAGCTCCTACGAGCAGTACTTC. V usage is TRBV6-1 and J usage is TRBJ2-7; 14 bases match TRBD2. V trimming: 6 bases; J trimming: 0 bases; junction bases outside the gene matches: 10. Germline values: CDR1 MNHNS, CDR2 SASEGT. The CDR3 length is 18 residues.

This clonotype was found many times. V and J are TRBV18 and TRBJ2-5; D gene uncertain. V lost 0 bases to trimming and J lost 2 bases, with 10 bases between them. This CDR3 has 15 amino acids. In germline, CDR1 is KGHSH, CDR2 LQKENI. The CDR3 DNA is TGTGCCAGCTCACCACCGAGCAAACGGCAAGAGACCCAGTACTTC. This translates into CASSPPSKRQETQYF.

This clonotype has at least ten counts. CDR3 loop: CSVAAWQKWDLFF. The CDR3 nucleotides read TGCAGCGTTGCAGCATGGCAAAAGTGGGACCTGTTCTTC. V is TRBV29-1 and J is TRBJ2-1; D could derive from TRBD1 or TRBD2 (5 bases each). The V gene lost 4 bases and the J gene lost 15 bases, with 22 bases spanning the gap. This CDR3 spans 13 amino acids. The V gene's germline CDR1 is SQVTM and CDR2 ANQGSEA.

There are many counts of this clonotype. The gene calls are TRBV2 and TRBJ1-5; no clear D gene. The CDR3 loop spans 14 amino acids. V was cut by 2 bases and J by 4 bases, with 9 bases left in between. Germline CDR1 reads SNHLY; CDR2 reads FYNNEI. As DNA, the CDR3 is TGTGCCAGCAGTGAAATGTCTGGGAATCAGCCCCAGCATTTT. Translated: CASSEMSGNQPQHF.